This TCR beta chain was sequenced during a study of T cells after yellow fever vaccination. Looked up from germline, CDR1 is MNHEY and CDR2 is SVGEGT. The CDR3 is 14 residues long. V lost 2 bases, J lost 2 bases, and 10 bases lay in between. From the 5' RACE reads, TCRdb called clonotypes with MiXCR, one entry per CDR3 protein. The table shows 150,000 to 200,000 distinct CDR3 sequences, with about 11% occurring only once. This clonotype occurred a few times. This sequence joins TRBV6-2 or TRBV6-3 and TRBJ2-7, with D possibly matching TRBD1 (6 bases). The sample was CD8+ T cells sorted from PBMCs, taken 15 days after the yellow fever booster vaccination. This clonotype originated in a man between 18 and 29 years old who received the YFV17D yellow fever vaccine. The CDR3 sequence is CASSYPGETYEQYF. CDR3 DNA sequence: TGTGCCAGCAGTTACCCAGGGGAGACCTACGAGCAGTACTTC.